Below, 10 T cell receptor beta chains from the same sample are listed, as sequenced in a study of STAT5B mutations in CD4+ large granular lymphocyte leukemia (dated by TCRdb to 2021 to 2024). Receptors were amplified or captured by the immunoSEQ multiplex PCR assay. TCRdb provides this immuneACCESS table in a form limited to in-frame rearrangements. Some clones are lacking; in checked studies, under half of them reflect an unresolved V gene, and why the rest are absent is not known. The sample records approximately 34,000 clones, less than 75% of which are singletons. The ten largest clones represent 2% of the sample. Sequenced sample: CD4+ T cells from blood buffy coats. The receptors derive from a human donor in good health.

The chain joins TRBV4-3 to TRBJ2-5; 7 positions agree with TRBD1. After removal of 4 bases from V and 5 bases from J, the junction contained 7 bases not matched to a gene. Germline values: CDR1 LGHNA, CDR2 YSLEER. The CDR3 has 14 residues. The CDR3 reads CASSPHRGVETQYF. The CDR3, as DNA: TGCGCCAGCAGCCCTCACAGGGGTGTGGAGACCCAGTACTTC.

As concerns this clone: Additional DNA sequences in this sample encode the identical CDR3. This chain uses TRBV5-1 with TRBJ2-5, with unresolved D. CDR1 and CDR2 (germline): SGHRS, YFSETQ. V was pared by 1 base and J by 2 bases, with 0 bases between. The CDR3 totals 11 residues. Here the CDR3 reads CASSLQETQYF. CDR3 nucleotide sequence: TGCGCCAGCAGCTTGCAAGAGACCCAGTACTTC.

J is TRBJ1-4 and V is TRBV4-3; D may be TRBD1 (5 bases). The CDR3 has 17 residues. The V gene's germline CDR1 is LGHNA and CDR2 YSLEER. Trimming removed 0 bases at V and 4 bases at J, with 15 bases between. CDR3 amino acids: CASSQETTGGLNEKLFF. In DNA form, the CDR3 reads TGCGCCAGCAGCCAAGAGACGACCGGGGGACTTAATGAAAAACTGTTTTTT.

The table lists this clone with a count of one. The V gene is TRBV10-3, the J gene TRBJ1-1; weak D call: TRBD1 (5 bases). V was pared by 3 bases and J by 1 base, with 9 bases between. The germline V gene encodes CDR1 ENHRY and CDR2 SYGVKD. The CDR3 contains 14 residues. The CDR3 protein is CAISELGENTEAFF. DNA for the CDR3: TGTGCCATCAGTGAACTAGGGGAGAACACTGAAGCTTTCTTT.

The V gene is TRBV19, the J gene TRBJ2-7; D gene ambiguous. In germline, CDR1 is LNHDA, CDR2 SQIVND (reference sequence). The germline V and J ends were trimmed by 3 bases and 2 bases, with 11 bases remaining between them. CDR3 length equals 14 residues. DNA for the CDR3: TGTGCCAGTAGTATCGGTATCACTACCTACGAGCAGTACTTC. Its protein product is CASSIGITTYEQYF.

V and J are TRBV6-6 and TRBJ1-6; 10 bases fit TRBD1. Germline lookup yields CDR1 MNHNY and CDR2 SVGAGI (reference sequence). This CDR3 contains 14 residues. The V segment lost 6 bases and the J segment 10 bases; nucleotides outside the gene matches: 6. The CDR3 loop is CASRIGTGDSPLHF. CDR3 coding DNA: TGTGCCAGCAGGATCGGGACAGGGGACTCACCCCTCCACTTT.

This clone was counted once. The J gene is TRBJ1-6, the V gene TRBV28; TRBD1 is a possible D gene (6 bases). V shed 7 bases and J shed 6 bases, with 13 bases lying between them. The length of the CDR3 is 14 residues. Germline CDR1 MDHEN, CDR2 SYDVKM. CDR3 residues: CASIRDKTNSPLHF. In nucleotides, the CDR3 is TGTGCCAGCATTAGGGACAAAACTAATTCACCCCTCCACTTT.

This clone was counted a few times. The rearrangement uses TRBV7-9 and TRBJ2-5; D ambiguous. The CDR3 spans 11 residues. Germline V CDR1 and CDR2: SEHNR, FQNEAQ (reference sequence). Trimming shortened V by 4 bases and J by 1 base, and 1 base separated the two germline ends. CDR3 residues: CASSSQETQYF. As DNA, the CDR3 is TGTGCCAGCAGCTCCCAAGAGACCCAGTACTTC.

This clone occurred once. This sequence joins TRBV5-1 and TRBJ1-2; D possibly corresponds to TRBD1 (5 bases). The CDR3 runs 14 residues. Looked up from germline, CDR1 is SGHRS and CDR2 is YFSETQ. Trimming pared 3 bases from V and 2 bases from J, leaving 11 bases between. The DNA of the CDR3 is TGCGCCAGCAGCTCCCTCGGACAAAACTATGGCTACACCTTC. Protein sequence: CASSSLGQNYGYTF.

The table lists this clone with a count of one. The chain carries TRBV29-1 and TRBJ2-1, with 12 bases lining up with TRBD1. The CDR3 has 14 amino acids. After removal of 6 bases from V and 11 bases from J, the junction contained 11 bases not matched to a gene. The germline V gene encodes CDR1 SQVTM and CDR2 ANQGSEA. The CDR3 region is CSVDPGQGAAKQFF. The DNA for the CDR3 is TGCAGCGTAGACCCGGGACAGGGGGCAGCCAAGCAGTTCTTC.